This T cell receptor (beta chain) was captured in a study of CXCR3-negative and CXCR3-positive naive CD8 T cells. On this clonotype itself: Its antigen is unknown.

Researchers prepared the TRB cDNA libraries using 5' RACE with UMI labels. For each CDR3 protein, TCRdb gives one entry from its re-call of the 5' RACE reads, without DNA. The listing records roughly 63,000 distinct CDR3 sequences. CDR3 length equals 17 residues. Germline loops: CDR1 MGHRA, CDR2 YSYEKL. Study-level findings and limits: Compared with CXCR3-negative naive cells, CXCR3-positive naive cells showed more hydrophobic TRB CDR3s.

The chain links TRBV4-1 to TRBJ1-1; TCRdb reports TRBD1, a call that lacks DNA to check it against. The sequencing input was naive CXCR3+ CD8+ T cells from blood. The subset is: CD45RO-CCR7+CD27+CD95- naive CD8+ T cells expressing CXCR3 (TNR3+). This TCR derives from a human donor in good health. Some clones in this sample may be carry-over from other donors' samples. The chain's CDR3 is CASSPLTGLVYRLSAFF.